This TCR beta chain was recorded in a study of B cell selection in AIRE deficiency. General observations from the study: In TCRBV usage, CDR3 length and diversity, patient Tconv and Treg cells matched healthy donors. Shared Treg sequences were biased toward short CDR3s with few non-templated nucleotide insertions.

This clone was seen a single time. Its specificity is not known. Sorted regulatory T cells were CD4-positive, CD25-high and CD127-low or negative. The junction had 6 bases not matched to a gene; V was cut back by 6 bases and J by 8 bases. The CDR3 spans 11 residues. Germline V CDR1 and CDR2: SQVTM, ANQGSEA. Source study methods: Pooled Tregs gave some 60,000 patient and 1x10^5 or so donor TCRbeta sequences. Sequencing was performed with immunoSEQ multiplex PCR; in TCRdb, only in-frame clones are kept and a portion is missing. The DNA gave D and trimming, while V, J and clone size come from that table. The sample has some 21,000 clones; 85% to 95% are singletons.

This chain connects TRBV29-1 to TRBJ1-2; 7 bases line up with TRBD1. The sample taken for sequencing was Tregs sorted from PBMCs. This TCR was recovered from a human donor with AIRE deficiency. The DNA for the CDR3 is TGCAGCGTCCACAGGGGAGGGGGCTACACCTTC. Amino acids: CSVHRGGGYTF.